These 28 T cell receptor beta chains were all obtained from the same sample, sequenced in a study of blood T cell repertoires in COVID-19. The repertoire was sequenced with immunoSEQ multiplex PCR; TCRdb's copy has only in-frame clones and lacks some. This sample carries approximately 320,000 clones, 89% of them seen once, and the ten largest clones take 11%. Sequenced: peripheral blood. These receptors were taken from a woman aged 25 to 45 with COVID-19, enrolled during active disease.

The J gene is TRBJ1-2, the V gene TRBV25-1; a possible D gene is TRBD1 (6 bases). The V and J ends lost 7 bases and 7 bases respectively, with 13 bases between them. Germline V gives CDR1 MGHDK, CDR2 SYGVNS. This CDR3 has 12 residues. Here the CDR3 reads CASKGVGAGYTF. In DNA form, the CDR3 reads TGTGCCAGCAAGGGGGTCGGAGCTGGCTACACCTTC.

DNA of the CDR3: TGCGCCAGCAGCTGGGGGGCGGGGGGCTACGAGCAGTACTTC. Its protein is CASSWGAGGYEQYF. The chain employs TRBV5-1 and TRBJ2-7; 8 bases map to TRBD2. Germline CDR1 SGHRS, CDR2 YFSETQ. The CDR3 has 14 residues. V dropped 3 bases and J dropped 3; count of bases not matched to a gene: 5.

This clone was found a few times. This chain connects TRBV19 to TRBJ1-2; D is unresolved. The germline CDR1 and CDR2 sequences are LNHDA and SQIVND (reference sequence). CDR3 length: 13 amino acids. Trimming removed 0 bases at V and 7 bases at J, with 9 bases between. In DNA form, the CDR3 reads TGTGCCAGTAGTATAGATCCAAGCGGTGGCTACACCTTC. It specifies CASSIDPSGGYTF.

A single count supports this clone. J is TRBJ2-1 and V is TRBV6-5; 11 nucleotides line up with TRBD2. J gave up 6 bases and V 8 bases, and 9 bases lay outside the gene matches. The germline gives CDR1 MNHEY, CDR2 SVGAGI. CDR3 length equals 15 residues. The CDR3: CASLKLAGARNEQFF. Here the CDR3 DNA reads TGTGCCAGCTTGAAACTAGCGGGGGCGCGCAATGAGCAGTTCTTC.

This clone appeared a single time. The chain joins TRBV4-2 to TRBJ2-3; D is possibly TRBD2 (7 bases). CDR3 length: 18 residues. The ends were cut back, 3 bases at V and 4 bases at J, with 23 bases in the middle. Germline CDR1 LGHNA, CDR2 YNFKEQ. The CDR3 protein is CASSHTLPAGAFPDTQYF. The CDR3 DNA reads as TGTGCCAGCAGCCATACCCTGCCGGCGGGGGCCTTCCCAGATACGCAGTATTTT.

The chain carries TRBV4-1 and TRBJ1-2, with TRBD1 identical over 11 bases. Germline-derived CDR1 and CDR2 are MGHRA and YSYEKL. CDR3 length equals 17 residues. V was pared by 3 bases and J by 4 bases, with 10 bases of the junction left unmatched. The DNA of the CDR3 is TGCGCCAGCAGCCAGAGTCCCGGGACAGGGGGGAGCTATGGCTACACCTTC. It encodes CASSQSPGTGGSYGYTF.

This clone was seen just once. The chain combines TRBV3-1 (or the pseudogene TRBV3-2) with TRBJ2-7; 8 bases are shared with TRBD2. The CDR3 has 15 amino acids. V was clipped by 1 base and J by 3 bases; unmatched bases: 5. Germline CDR1 LGHDT, CDR2 YNNKEL (reference sequence). The CDR3 protein is CASSQGRGALYEQYF. The CDR3 nucleotides read TGTGCCAGCAGCCAAGGGCGGGGGGCACTCTACGAGCAGTACTTC.

The rearrangement uses TRBV28 and TRBJ1-2; D remains unclear. The V end was cut by 6 bases, the J end by 0 bases, with 8 bases between. Germline V gene data show CDR1 as MDHEN and CDR2 as SYDVKM. This CDR3 comprises 13 residues. CDR3 sequence: CASRALTNYGYTF. The CDR3 DNA reads as TGTGCCAGCAGAGCTTTAACTAACTATGGCTACACCTTC.

This clone has only one observation. CDR3 bases: TGTGCCAGCAGCTCACAGACGGAGGCCACCTTC. Its protein product is CASSSQTEATF. The gene calls are TRBV13 and TRBJ1-2, with no clear D. The CDR3 spans 11 residues. Germline V gene lookup returns CDR1 PRHDT and CDR2 FYEKMQ (reference sequence). V dropped 4 bases and J dropped 13 bases, with 13 bases sitting between them.

The rearrangement uses TRBV27 and TRBJ1-2, with 9 positions matching TRBD1. V dropped 1 base and J dropped 4; count of bases not matched to a gene: 7. There are 16 residues in the CDR3. In germline, CDR1 is MNHEY, CDR2 SMNVEV (reference sequence). The CDR3 protein is CASSLWGQGRSYGYTF. CDR3 coding DNA: TGTGCCAGCAGTTTATGGGGACAGGGAAGATCCTATGGCTACACCTTC.

This clone came up a few times. This sequence joins TRBV5-4 and TRBJ2-1, with TRBD2 matching 11 bases. This CDR3 spans 18 amino acids. V was pared by 0 bases and J by 0 bases, with 5 bases of the junction left unmatched. The germline gives CDR1 SGHNT, CDR2 YYREEE (reference sequence). CDR3 nucleotide sequence: TGTGCCAGCAGCTTGGCCACGACTAGCGGGGACTCCTACAATGAGCAGTTCTTC. This codes for CASSLATTSGDSYNEQFF.

The chain employs TRBV7-2 and TRBJ2-3, with D maybe TRBD2 (5 bases). The CDR3 contains 15 residues. Looked up from germline, CDR1 is SGHTA and CDR2 is FQGNSA. V shed 0 bases and J shed 3 bases, with 10 bases lying between them. CDR3 in DNA: TGTGCCAGCAGCTTAGCGGGAGCCGGGACAGATACGCAGTATTTT. This sequence encodes CASSLAGAGTDTQYF.

The V gene is TRBV25-1, the J gene TRBJ1-1; perhaps TRBD1 as D (5 bases). The germline V and J ends were trimmed by 6 bases and 1 base, with 9 bases remaining between them. The germline CDR1 and CDR2 sequences are MGHDK and SYGVNS. This CDR3 has 13 amino acids. CDR3 nucleotides: TGTGCCAGCAGCCGCGGACAGAACACTGAAGCTTTCTTT. Its translation is CASSRGQNTEAFF.

The gene calls are TRBV5-8 and TRBJ2-5; 10 positions agree with TRBD2. The CDR3 contains 14 residues. The germline CDR1 and CDR2 sequences are SGHTS and YDEGEE. V was pared by 4 bases and J by 6 bases, with 6 bases of the junction left unmatched. CDR3 residues: CASSQTSGQKTQYF. In DNA, the CDR3 is TGTGCCAGCAGCCAGACTAGCGGGCAGAAGACCCAGTACTTC.

This chain joins TRBV7-2 and TRBJ2-5; D is possibly TRBD2 (6 bases). The CDR3 is 16 residues long. Germline values: CDR1 SGHTA, CDR2 FQGNSA. V dropped 3 bases and J dropped 5 bases, with 19 bases sitting between them. The DNA for the CDR3 is TGTGCCAGCAGCTTTTCTGGGCGGGGCCCTCTGGAGACCCAGTACTTC. This encodes CASSFSGRGPLETQYF.

V usage is TRBV6-5 and J usage is TRBJ1-1, with 9 positions matching TRBD1. In germline, CDR1 is MNHEY, CDR2 SVGAGI. The CDR3 totals 14 residues. J gave up 5 bases and V 6 bases, and 7 bases lay outside the gene matches. CDR3 amino acids: CASRSNRGRTEAFF. The CDR3 DNA reads TGTGCCAGCAGATCAAACAGGGGGCGGACTGAAGCTTTCTTT.

The chain employs TRBV6-5 and TRBJ1-5, with D unresolved. The V gene's germline CDR1 is MNHEY and CDR2 SVGAGI. CDR3 size: 13 residues. V lost 9 bases to trimming and J lost 4 bases, with 13 bases between them. The CDR3 here is CASLGVTNQPQHF. Written as DNA, the CDR3 is TGTGCCAGTCTCGGGGTTACTAATCAGCCCCAGCATTTT.

The chain combines TRBV15 with TRBJ2-1, with 7 bases lining up with TRBD2. The V gene end was trimmed by 7 bases and the J gene end by 4 bases; junction bases not matched to a gene: 10. The germline CDR1 and CDR2 sequences are LNHNV and YYDKDF (reference sequence). The CDR3 spans 15 residues. Here the CDR3 reads CATTTSGTIYNEQFF. The CDR3 nucleotides are TGTGCCACCACGACGTCAGGGACTATTTACAATGAGCAGTTCTTC.

This clone was observed once. The chain employs TRBV10-1 and TRBJ1-1, with 9 bases lining up with TRBD1. Germline V gene data show CDR1 as WNHNN and CDR2 as SYGVQD (reference sequence). The CDR3 sequence is 13 residues long. Trimming removed 5 bases from V and 5 bases from J; junction bases left unmatched: 3. The CDR3 DNA follows: TGCGCCAGCAGTATACAGGGGGCTACTGAAGCTTTCTTT. This encodes CASSIQGATEAFF.

The chain is built from TRBV5-4 and TRBJ2-5; D is possibly TRBD1 (7 bases). The ends were cut back, 7 bases at V and 7 bases at J, with 17 bases in the middle. The CDR3 extends over 13 amino acids. Germline V CDR1 and CDR2: SGHNT, YYREEE (reference sequence). DNA for the CDR3: TGTGCCAGCGGACCGAGGCAGGGGGGGACCCAGTACTTC. This codes for CASGPRQGGTQYF.

The chain uses TRBV6-5 and TRBJ1-5, with D hard to call. The germline V gene encodes CDR1 MNHEY and CDR2 SVGAGI. The CDR3 runs to 14 residues. V lost 6 bases to trimming and J lost 2 bases, with 11 bases between them. CDR3 sequence (DNA): TGTGCCAGCAGGGGAGTTTTCGGCAATCAGCCCCAGCATTTT. Translation: CASRGVFGNQPQHF.

This sequence joins TRBV27 and TRBJ1-2; D gene uncertain. Germline CDR1 is MNHEY and CDR2 is SMNVEV (reference sequence). V shed 8 bases and J shed 7 bases, with 11 bases lying between them. The CDR3 totals 11 residues. CDR3 in amino acids: CASGQWSGYTF. CDR3 bases: TGTGCCAGCGGTCAGTGGTCTGGCTACACCTTC.

The V and J genes are TRBV28 and TRBJ1-5, with 9 bases identical to TRBD1. From germline, CDR1 is MDHEN and CDR2 SYDVKM. With 7 bases clipped from V and 5 bases from J, the junction kept 12 bases outside the gene matches. The CDR3 runs 16 residues. The CDR3 sequence is CASTPPDRGRDQPQHF. CDR3 nucleotides: TGTGCCAGCACCCCCCCGGACAGGGGAAGGGATCAGCCCCAGCATTTT.

The chain is built from TRBV6-5 and TRBJ2-5, with D uncertain. Germline V gene data show CDR1 as MNHEY and CDR2 as SVGAGI. V was pared by 7 bases and J by 2 bases, with 11 bases between. CDR3 length: 13 residues. DNA of the CDR3: TGTGCCAGCACCTCGTTCGGGCAAGAGACCCAGTACTTC. Its translation: CASTSFGQETQYF.

Worth noting for this clone: Because the CDR3's place on the DNA is in doubt, the DNA is left out and the CDR3 is given as listed by TCRdb. This sequence joins TRBV1 and TRBJ2-1; the table's D call, TRBD2, was not checked against the DNA. TRBV1 is a documented pseudogene. Ends included, the CDR3 has 15 residues. CDR3 residues: CTSAVAGGSYNEQFF.

The rearrangement uses TRBV5-1 and TRBJ2-3, with TRBD2 identical over 8 bases. Per the germline V gene, CDR1 is SGHRS and CDR2 is YFSETQ. V was pared by 3 bases and J by 2 bases, with 2 bases of the junction left unmatched. The CDR3 runs 14 residues. The CDR3 loop is CASSSSGPTDTQYF. Written as DNA, the CDR3 is TGCGCCAGCAGCTCTAGCGGGCCCACAGATACGCAGTATTTT.

This clone has only one observation. V gene TRBV2 combines with J gene TRBJ1-1; TRBD1 is a possible D gene (6 bases). This CDR3 comprises 13 residues. Germline CDR1 reads SNHLY; CDR2 reads FYNNEI. V was clipped by 5 bases and J by 6 bases, with 13 bases between them. CDR3 protein: CASSLGQYPEAFF. CDR3 DNA: TGTGCCAGCAGTCTCGGACAGTACCCTGAAGCTTTCTTT.

The chain has TRBV7-8 and TRBJ2-2; D remains ambiguous. V was shortened by 4 bases and J by 6 bases, with 6 bases between the two germline ends. This CDR3 spans 12 amino acids. The V gene's germline CDR1 is SGHVS and CDR2 FQNEAQ. CDR3 DNA sequence: TGTGCCAGCAGCTCAATTGCCGGGGAGCTGTTTTTT. This sequence encodes CASSSIAGELFF.